This T cell receptor beta chain was retrieved from a study of blood T cell repertoires in COVID-19. Study summary: From the United States, Italy and Spain came samples of acute and convalescent COVID-19. T cells, B-cell-depleted T cells, or PBMCs supplied cDNA or gDNA.

TCRdb's copy holds only in-frame clones and misses some; the assay was immunoSEQ multiplex PCR. The sample lists over 120,000 clones, roughly 84% occurring once. This CDR3 is built from 14 residues. The germline gives CDR1 MNHEY, CDR2 SMNVEV (reference sequence). Trimming removed 5 bases at V and 7 bases at J, with 12 bases between. In this sample, this clone turned up a few times. This sequence originates from a woman aged 60-70 years with acute or convalescent COVID-19. Sequencing was done on a sample of peripheral blood. The chain joins TRBV27 to TRBJ1-6, with D maybe TRBD1 (6 bases). This CDR3 is CASSAGVGNSPLHF. CDR3 coding DNA: TGTGCCAGCAGTGCAGGGGTGGGGAATTCACCCCTCCACTTT.